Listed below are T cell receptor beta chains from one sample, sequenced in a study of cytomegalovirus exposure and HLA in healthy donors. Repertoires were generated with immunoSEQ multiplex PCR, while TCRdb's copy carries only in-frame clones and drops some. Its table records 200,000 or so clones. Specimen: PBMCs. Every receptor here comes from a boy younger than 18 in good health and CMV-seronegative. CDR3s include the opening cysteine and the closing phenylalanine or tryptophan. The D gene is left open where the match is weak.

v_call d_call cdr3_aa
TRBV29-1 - CSALTVNTEAFF
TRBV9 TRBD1 CASSGGTGEGSPLHF
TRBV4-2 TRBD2 CASSPSSSGLTGELFF
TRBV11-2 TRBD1 CASSFRDSYGYTF
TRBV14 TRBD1 CASSLQGGSDTQYF
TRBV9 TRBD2 CASSPYGTSGYNEQFF
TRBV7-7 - CASSSQGSVTEAFF
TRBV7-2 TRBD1 CASSGEDRGRSRETQYF
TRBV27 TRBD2 CASSSGTSGGVSYEQYF
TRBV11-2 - CASSYSLMGQNTEAFF
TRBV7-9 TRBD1 CASSSNDRVRTEAFF
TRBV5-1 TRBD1 CASSYVGQLNTEAFF
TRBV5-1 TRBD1 CASSFGTGYTEAFF
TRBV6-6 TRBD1 CASSPNRGGTEAFF
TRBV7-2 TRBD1 CASSLETGSNEKLFF
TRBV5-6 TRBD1 CASSRNRGQGEKLFF
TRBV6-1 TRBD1 CASSDGQGPEAFF
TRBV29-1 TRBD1 CSVEVNSGTAPYGYTF
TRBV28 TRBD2 CASSLGQPGGAQYF
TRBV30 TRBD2 CAWNEKLAGTDTQYF
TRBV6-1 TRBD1 CASRKQGSNYGYTF
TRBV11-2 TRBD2 CASSLGTREETQYF
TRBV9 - CASSVYSVHTEAFF
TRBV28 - CASTINTEAFF
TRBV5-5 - CASSHDSSYYGYTF
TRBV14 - CASSPVAGGSYGYTF
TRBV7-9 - CASSSRDMNTEAFF
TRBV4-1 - CASSQVLVNYGYTF
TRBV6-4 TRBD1 CASSDTGGDTQYF
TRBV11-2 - CASSPLREAYTQYF
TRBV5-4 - CASSLEGLQAEAFF
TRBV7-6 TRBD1 CASRLNRGGELFF
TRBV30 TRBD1 CAWKTGQRGTEAFF
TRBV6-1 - CASSEVSEQYF
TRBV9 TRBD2 CASSARGVDEQFF
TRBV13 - CASSRDRLTYEQYF
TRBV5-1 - CASSVQPNEKLFF
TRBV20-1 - CSDGRGAEQYF
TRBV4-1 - CASSQEGVPPTSTDTQYF
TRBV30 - CAWSVMNPGLVNDEQYF
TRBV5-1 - CASSLTREGYTF
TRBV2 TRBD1 CASSAGQGHYGYTF
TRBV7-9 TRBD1 CASSLAMPGQGRETQYF
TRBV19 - CASSIRSGSQTGQPQHF
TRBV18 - CASSQYNSPPNQPQHF
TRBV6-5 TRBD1 CASSYSGQGVKNIQYF
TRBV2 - CATSPGTSTDTQYF
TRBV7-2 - CASSFGLAGNYGYTF
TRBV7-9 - CASSRGGGVEVF
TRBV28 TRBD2 CASSEGLATGELFF
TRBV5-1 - CASRLNTDTQYF
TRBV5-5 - CASSLWGLPNSEHF